The 20 T cell receptor beta chains given below trace back to one sample, sequenced in a study of blood T cell repertoires in COVID-19. Only in-frame clones appear in the TCRdb table, and some are missing; sequencing was by immunoSEQ multiplex PCR. The repertoire holds roughly 160,000 clones, with about four fifths as singletons. The sample was peripheral blood. These receptors were taken from a woman over 75 with COVID-19, enrolled during active disease.

V gene TRBV28 combines with J gene TRBJ1-4; no clear D. This CDR3 is 15 amino acids long. V lost 5 bases to trimming and J lost 5 bases, with 15 bases between them. Germline loops: CDR1 MDHEN, CDR2 SYDVKM. CDR3 residues: CASSPAGKLNEKLFF. CDR3 nucleotide sequence: TGTGCCAGCAGTCCAGCGGGGAAACTAAATGAAAAACTGTTTTTT.

The rearrangement joins TRBV27 to TRBJ2-3; D gene ambiguous. The germline V gene encodes CDR1 MNHEY and CDR2 SMNVEV (reference sequence). Trimming left V 3 bases short and J 1 base short, with 11 bases between. The CDR3 sequence is 15 residues long. The CDR3 is CASSLAAQGTDTQYF. Written as DNA, the CDR3 is TGTGCCAGCAGTTTGGCGGCTCAAGGCACAGATACGCAGTATTTT.

The V and J genes are TRBV2 and TRBJ2-6; D perhaps matches TRBD1 (5 bases). CDR3 size: 15 residues. With 3 bases removed from V and 2 bases from J, the gap between germline ends came to 8 bases. From germline, CDR1 is SNHLY and CDR2 FYNNEI. CDR3: CASSELGAGANVLTF. CDR3 nucleotide sequence: TGTGCCAGCAGTGAGTTAGGGGCTGGGGCCAACGTCCTGACTTTC.

The chain is built from TRBV6-4 and TRBJ1-2, with a tentative D call TRBD1 (6 bases). The CDR3 has 13 amino acids. V was clipped by 8 bases and J by 2 bases, with 12 bases between them. Looked up from germline, CDR1 is MRHNA and CDR2 is SNTAGT. The CDR3: CASRAGGNYGYTF. The CDR3 nucleotides are TGTGCCAGCCGCGCGGGGGGCAACTATGGCTACACCTTC.

V usage is TRBV3-1 (or the pseudogene TRBV3-2) and J usage is TRBJ1-5; 9 bases align to TRBD1. The CDR3 covers 16 residues. V gave up 4 bases and J gave up 4 bases; unmatched junction bases: 8. Germline loops: CDR1 LGHDT, CDR2 YNNKEL (reference sequence). The CDR3 DNA is TGTGCCAGCAGCCCGGGGACAGGGCGCGGGAATCAGCCCCAGCATTTT. Its protein product is CASSPGTGRGNQPQHF.

The chain carries TRBV29-1 and TRBJ1-1; weak D call: TRBD1 (6 bases). From germline, CDR1 is SQVTM and CDR2 ANQGSEA. V lost 0 bases and J 4 bases, leaving 9 bases between the germline ends. CDR3 length equals 13 residues. The CDR3 loop reads CSVEEGGGTEAFF. As DNA, the CDR3 is TGCAGCGTTGAAGAGGGAGGGGGCACTGAAGCTTTCTTT.

The V and J genes are TRBV6-6 and TRBJ1-2; 8 bases fit TRBD1. Germline lookup yields CDR1 MNHNY and CDR2 SVGAGI (reference sequence). The V segment lost 2 bases and the J segment 4 bases; nucleotides outside the gene matches: 3. This CDR3 is built from 14 residues. CDR3 sequence (DNA): TGTGCCAGCAGTTACGTGACAGGGGTCTATGGCTACACCTTC. This translates into CASSYVTGVYGYTF.

J is TRBJ1-2 and V is TRBV18; 7 bases are a match to TRBD1. V gave up 0 bases and J gave up 2 bases; unmatched junction bases: 3. The CDR3 length is 15 residues. CDR1 is KGHSH, CDR2 LQKENI, per germline. CDR3 sequence reads: CASSPPLGGNYGYTF. The CDR3 DNA is TGTGCCAGCTCACCACCGTTAGGGGGCAACTATGGCTACACCTTC. The whole variable domain, filled in from reference TRBV18 and TRBJ1-2, reads NAGVMQNPRHLVRRRGQEARLRCSPMKGHSHVYWYRQLPEEGLKFMVYLQKENIIDESGMPKERFSAEFPKEGPSILRIQQVVRGDSAAYFCASSPPLGGNYGYTFGSGTRLTVV.

CDR3 sequence: CAPDRGSRTDTQYF. The CDR3 coding sequence is TGCGCCCCGGACAGGGGGAGTAGGACAGATACGCAGTATTTT. The V gene is TRBV10-2, the J gene TRBJ2-3, with TRBD1 matching over 10 bases. The V and J ends lost 11 bases and 3 bases, in that order; junction bases with no gene match: 8. The CDR3 is 14 amino acids. The V gene's germline CDR1 is WSHSY and CDR2 SAAADI.

In this sample, this clone turned up once. The chain uses TRBV6-5 and TRBJ2-3; D is perhaps TRBD2 (6 bases). This CDR3 contains 16 residues. CDR1 and CDR2 from the germline V gene are MNHEY and SVGAGI. Trimming removed 0 bases from V and 0 bases from J, with 10 bases in between. The CDR3 region is CASSYSGTASTDTQYF. Here the CDR3 DNA reads TGTGCCAGCAGTTACTCGGGGACTGCTAGCACAGATACGCAGTATTTT.

Only one count was recorded for this clone. This sequence joins TRBV30 and TRBJ1-2, with 9 nucleotides matching TRBD1. CDR1 GTSNPN and CDR2 SVGIG come from the germline V gene (reference sequence). V trimming: 4 bases; J trimming: 7 bases; junction bases outside the gene matches: 4. This CDR3 has 12 amino acids. Here the CDR3 reads CAWKDRGLGYTF. CDR3 in DNA: TGTGCCTGGAAGGACAGGGGACTTGGCTACACCTTC.

This rearrangement joins TRBV2 to TRBJ2-2; 10 bases map to TRBD1. V lost 6 bases and J lost 4; bases outside the gene matches: 5. The CDR3 is 15 amino acids. Germline V gene sequence: CDR1 SNHLY, CDR2 FYNNEI. CDR3 bases: TGTGCCAGCAGAAGGGACAGGGGATCCACCGGGGAGCTGTTTTTT. Protein product: CASRRDRGSTGELFF.

This chain joins TRBV18 and TRBJ2-1; perhaps TRBD1 as D (6 bases). CDR3 length: 14 residues. Germline assignment: CDR1 KGHSH and CDR2 LQKENI. Between the trimmed V and J ends, which lost 6 bases and 5 bases, there was a span of 14 bases. The CDR3 sequence: CASSSGHEHNEQFF. In nucleotides, the CDR3 is TGTGCCAGCTCCTCGGGACACGAACACAATGAGCAGTTCTTC.

The chain links TRBV6-5 to TRBJ2-7; D may be TRBD1 (5 bases). V was shortened by 2 bases and J by 2 bases, with 10 bases between the two germline ends. The CDR3 runs 14 residues. The V gene's germline CDR1 is MNHEY and CDR2 SVGAGI. The CDR3 coding sequence is TGTGCCAGCAGTTACGGCGGACACCCCTACGAGCAGTACTTC. Encoded protein: CASSYGGHPYEQYF.

This chain links TRBV5-1 with TRBJ2-5; perhaps TRBD2 as D (5 bases). V shed 3 bases and J shed 5 bases, with 14 bases lying between them. The CDR3 runs 14 residues. Germline V CDR1 and CDR2: SGHRS, YFSETQ. In nucleotides, the CDR3 is TGCGCCAGCAGCTCGGGGATATCTTGGGAGACCCAGTACTTC. This translates into CASSSGISWETQYF. The full variable domain, with the rest looked up from reference TRBV5-1 and TRBJ2-5, is KAGVTQTPRYLIKTRGQQVTLSCSPISGHRSVSWYQQTPGQGLQFLFEYFSETQRNKGNFPGRFSGRQFSNSRSEMNVSTLELGDSALYLCASSSGISWETQYFGPGTRLLVL.

This clone was seen once. V and J are TRBV28 and TRBJ1-3; TRBD1 might be the D (5 bases). V was pared by 7 bases and J by 0 bases, with 13 bases between. From germline, CDR1 is MDHEN and CDR2 SYDVKM. The CDR3 has 15 amino acids. The CDR3 sequence: CASTIGTASGNTIYF. The CDR3 nucleotides are TGTGCCAGCACCATAGGGACTGCCTCTGGAAACACCATATATTTT. The full variable domain, rest sourced from reference TRBV28 and TRBJ1-3, is DVKVTQSSRYLVKRTGEKVFLECVQDMDHENMFWYRQDPGLGLRLIYFSYDVKMKEKGDIPEGYSVSREKKERFSLILESASTNQTSMYLCASTIGTASGNTIYFGEGSWLTVV.

The rearrangement uses TRBV5-1 and TRBJ2-1; 8 bases agree with TRBD2. Germline lookup yields CDR1 SGHRS and CDR2 YFSETQ. The CDR3 runs to 15 residues. Trimming removed 4 bases from V and 3 bases from J; junction bases left unmatched: 6. In nucleotides, the CDR3 is TGCGCCAGCAGCAGGACTAGCCTACTCTACAATGAGCAGTTCTTC. Its protein is CASSRTSLLYNEQFF. The variable domain in full, with the rest retrieved from reference TRBV5-1 and TRBJ2-1, is KAGVTQTPRYLIKTRGQQVTLSCSPISGHRSVSWYQQTPGQGLQFLFEYFSETQRNKGNFPGRFSGRQFSNSRSEMNVSTLELGDSALYLCASSRTSLLYNEQFFGPGTRLTVL.

This clone was observed a single time. The CDR3 DNA is TGTGCCAGCATGGGACAGCCCATTAATGAAAAACTGTTTTTT. The encoded protein is CASMGQPINEKLFF. The V gene is TRBV25-1, the J gene TRBJ1-4; 7 bases line up with TRBD1. V gave up 7 bases and J gave up 4 bases; unmatched junction bases: 6. CDR1 MGHDK and CDR2 SYGVNS come from the germline V gene. This CDR3 spans 14 amino acids.

The CDR3 coding sequence is TGTGCCAGCAGTTACTCGTCGGTAGCATCTACGCAGTATTTT. This gives the protein CASSYSSVASTQYF. The rearrangement uses TRBV6-5 and TRBJ2-3; no clear D. Germline-derived CDR1 and CDR2 are MNHEY and SVGAGI. Between the trimmed V and J ends, which lost 0 bases and 8 bases, there was a span of 12 bases. The CDR3 loop spans 14 amino acids.

The V gene is TRBV5-4, the J gene TRBJ2-1, with D maybe TRBD2 (5 bases). With 4 bases removed from V and 4 bases from J, the gap between germline ends came to 15 bases. Germline CDR1 SGHNT, CDR2 YYREEE (reference sequence). The CDR3 length is 15 residues. This chain's CDR3 is CASSASFAVYNEQFF. CDR3 nucleotide sequence: TGTGCCAGCAGCGCTAGCTTCGCGGTTTACAATGAGCAGTTCTTC.